These 26 T cell receptor beta chains were sequenced from one sample in a study of blood T cells in healthy people across ages. Primers used in a second PCR of roughly 6 to 11 cycles were a sample-barcoded 5' primer and a J-beta primer mix. One entry per CDR3 protein results from TCRdb running MiXCR on the 5' RACE reads. Among over a million distinct CDR3 sequences listed, approximately 39% were seen once. Sequenced input: blood. The receptor set was obtained from a woman aged 18-29 years in good health.

This clonotype was detected only a few times. The CDR3 DNA is TGTGCCAGCAGCCCAGGGGTTGGAGCTCAGCCCCAGCATTTT. It yields the protein CASSPGVGAQPQHF. The rearrangement links TRBV7-9 to TRBJ1-5; D possibly corresponds to TRBD1 (6 bases). Germline CDR1 and CDR2: SEHNR and FQNEAQ (reference sequence). The CDR3 has 14 residues. With 5 bases removed from V and 6 bases from J, the gap between germline ends came to 14 bases.

The chain uses TRBV29-1 and TRBJ1-2, with TRBD1 matching over 7 bases. This CDR3 is built from 12 residues. CDR1 and CDR2 (germline): SQVTM, ANQGSEA. V was clipped by 5 bases and J by 7 bases; unmatched bases: 7. The CDR3 DNA follows: TGCAGCGTTAAGACAGGGCGAATTGGCTACACCTTC. Translation gives CSVKTGRIGYTF.

The gene calls are TRBV12-3 or TRBV12-4 and TRBJ2-5; D tentatively reads TRBD1 or TRBD2 (6 bases each). CDR3 length equals 15 residues. Trimming took 7 bases from V and 11 from J, leaving 26 bases between them. This CDR3 reads CASIERGALGNEQYF. The CDR3 nucleotides are TGTGCCAGCATCGAAAGGGGGGCCCTTGGCAATGAGCAGTACTTC.

This chain links TRBV5-5 with TRBJ1-5, with TRBD1 matching over 7 bases. V lost 7 bases and J lost 5; bases outside the gene matches: 6. This CDR3 spans 13 amino acids. Germline lookup yields CDR1 SGHKS and CDR2 YYEKEE (reference sequence). The CDR3 sequence: CASGDREDQPQHF. The CDR3 bases are TGTGCCAGCGGTGACAGGGAAGATCAGCCCCAGCATTTT.

V and J are TRBV20-1 and TRBJ2-1, with 7 bases aligning to TRBD1. CDR3 size: 14 residues. Germline V gene sequence: CDR1 DFQATT, CDR2 SNEGSKA (reference sequence). V gave up 3 bases and J gave up 8 bases; unmatched junction bases: 10. CDR3 sequence: CSARTGLQRDEQFF. The CDR3 DNA reads as TGCAGTGCTAGGACAGGGCTACAACGGGATGAGCAGTTCTTC.

This clonotype came up a few times. This chain uses TRBV5-1 with TRBJ1-5; D is unclear. Germline V CDR1 and CDR2: SGHRS, YFSETQ. This CDR3 has 13 residues. Trimming left V 3 bases short and J 6 bases short, with 10 bases between. This CDR3 is CASSSLPGQPQHF. The CDR3 DNA reads as TGCGCCAGCAGCTCCCTTCCCGGTCAGCCCCAGCATTTT. Full variable domain (rest looked up from reference TRBV5-1 and TRBJ1-5): KAGVTQTPRYLIKTRGQQVTLSCSPISGHRSVSWYQQTPGQGLQFLFEYFSETQRNKGNFPGRFSGRQFSNSRSEMNVSTLELGDSALYLCASSSLPGQPQHFGDGTRLSIL.

The J gene is TRBJ2-1, the V gene TRBV28; 9 bases map to TRBD2. The germline V gene has CDR1 MDHEN and CDR2 SYDVKM. The CDR3 has 14 amino acids. V was clipped by 3 bases and J by 10 bases; unmatched bases: 7. The CDR3 DNA is TGTGCCAGCAGTTTTAGGCCTAGCGGGACGGAGCAGTTCTTC. Translating it yields CASSFRPSGTEQFF.

CDR3 in DNA: TGTGCCAGCAGTTTTGGGTCACCCCTCCACAATGAGCAGTTCTTC. It codes for CASSFGSPLHNEQFF. The V gene is TRBV12-3 or TRBV12-4, the J gene TRBJ2-1; D not certain. V lost 3 bases to trimming and J lost 5 bases, with 14 bases between them. CDR3 length equals 15 residues.

The chain has TRBV2 and TRBJ2-3; no definite D call. The CDR3 is 15 amino acids. Per the germline V gene, CDR1 is SNHLY and CDR2 is FYNNEI. Trimming took 0 bases from V and 2 from J, leaving 9 bases between them. CDR3 in DNA: TGTGCCAGCAGTGAAGCGACTTTTCTCACAGATACGCAGTATTTT. It yields the protein CASSEATFLTDTQYF.

The chain combines TRBV3-1 with TRBJ1-4; perhaps TRBD1 as D (5 bases). Deletions cut 2 bases from V and 5 bases from J, with 12 bases between. The CDR3 runs 15 residues. CDR1 and CDR2 from the germline V gene are LGHDT and YNNKEL (reference sequence). For the CDR3, the DNA is TGTGCCAGCAGCCAATATACGGGGCCCAATGAAAAACTGTTTTTT. It is translated as CASSQYTGPNEKLFF.

This chain's CDR3 is CASSYGAAINEQFF. CDR3 sequence (DNA): TGTGCCAGCAGTTACGGGGCAGCGATCAATGAGCAGTTCTTC. The chain recombines TRBV6-2 or TRBV6-3 with TRBJ2-1, with D tentatively TRBD1 (5 bases). In germline, CDR1 is MNHEY, CDR2 SVGEGT. V lost 2 bases and J 6 bases, leaving 11 bases between the germline ends. The CDR3 consists of 14 residues.

This sequence joins TRBV6-1 and TRBJ1-2, with D perhaps matching TRBD1 (5 bases). Looked up from germline, CDR1 is MNHNS and CDR2 is SASEGT. V lost 1 base to trimming and J lost 6 bases, with 18 bases between them. The CDR3 has 16 amino acids. CDR3 coding DNA: TGTGCCAGCAGTGAAGTAGAGGGCAGGGAGGCCGATGGCTACACCTTC. Protein sequence: CASSEVEGREADGYTF.

This rearrangement joins TRBV11-3 to TRBJ2-3; 10 positions match TRBD1. Germline V lookup: CDR1 SGHNT, CDR2 YENEEA. V shed 5 bases, J shed 3 bases, and the junction held 8 bases outside the gene matches. The CDR3 length is 16 residues. This CDR3 is CASSPGTGVSTDTQYF. In nucleotides, the CDR3 is TGTGCCAGCAGCCCCGGGACAGGGGTGAGTACAGATACGCAGTATTTT.

To note about this clonotype: The junction does not match germline at one end; this may be a read error. The chain links TRBV10-3 to TRBJ1-2; TRBD1 aligns across 9 bases. The CDR3 runs 13 residues. CDR1 and CDR2 from the germline V gene are ENHRY and SYGVKD. CDR3 nucleotide sequence: TGTGCCAGCAGTGGGACAGGGAAGTATGGCTACACCTTC. Translated, it gives CASSGTGKYGYTF.

This clonotype has only a few counts. The chain combines TRBV27 with TRBJ2-3; TRBD2 matches at 7 bases. V was pared by 6 bases and J by 1 base, with 10 bases of the junction left unmatched. CDR1 and CDR2 (germline): MNHEY, SMNVEV (reference sequence). This CDR3 region has 16 residues. Here the CDR3 reads CASSPVAGVGTDTQYF. The CDR3 nucleotides are TGTGCCAGCAGCCCGGTGGCGGGAGTGGGCACAGATACGCAGTATTTT.

This clonotype showed up just a few times. As DNA, the CDR3 is TGCAGTGCATCAAACCCAGGGGGCCGGAACACTGAAGCTTTCTTT. Amino acid sequence: CSASNPGGRNTEAFF. This chain joins TRBV20-1 and TRBJ1-1; TRBD1 matches 8 bases. The CDR3 has 15 amino acids. CDR1 DFQATT and CDR2 SNEGSKA come from the germline V gene (reference sequence). The junction had 10 bases not matched to a gene; V was cut back by 6 bases and J by 1 base.

There are a few counts of this clonotype. The V call is TRBV20-1, the J call TRBJ2-1; TRBD2 matches at 8 bases. The CDR3 contains 18 residues. The V and J ends lost 2 bases and 5 bases, in that order; junction bases with no gene match: 17. The germline gives CDR1 DFQATT, CDR2 SNEGSKA (reference sequence). Here the CDR3 reads CSARPGGEGWYYDNEQFF. The CDR3 DNA reads TGCAGTGCTAGACCGGGGGGGGAGGGATGGTATTACGACAATGAGCAGTTCTTC.

The gene calls are TRBV7-8 and TRBJ1-1; possibly TRBD1 for D (6 bases). The CDR3 covers 18 residues. Germline lookup yields CDR1 SGHVS and CDR2 FQNEAQ. Trimming shortened V by 5 bases and J by 1 base, and 23 bases separated the two germline ends. The CDR3 protein is CASSMRNRDNRPNTEAFF. The DNA for the CDR3 is TGTGCCAGCAGCATGCGGAATCGGGACAATCGGCCGAACACTGAAGCTTTCTTT.

The chain links TRBV19 to TRBJ2-7, with a possible D match to TRBD2 (5 bases). Matching the DNA end better, TRBJ2-5 makes the J call doubtful. The germline CDR1 and CDR2 sequences are LNHDA and SQIVND (reference sequence). This CDR3 is built from 14 residues. The chain's CDR3 is CASSMGSGRETQYF. CDR3 sequence (DNA): TGTGCCAGTAGTATGGGTTCGGGGAGAGAGACCCAGTACTTC.

This chain uses TRBV28 with TRBJ2-5; D remains ambiguous. The CDR3 is made up of 14 amino acids. Trimming left V 11 bases short and J 3 bases short, with 19 bases between. Germline V gene data show CDR1 as MDHEN and CDR2 as SYDVKM. CDR3 nucleotides: TGTGCCTCAACCCGTTTGTTTCGGGAAGAGACCCAGTACTTC. Its protein product is CASTRLFREETQYF.

This clonotype was seen ten or more times. V gene TRBV4-1 combines with J gene TRBJ1-6; D is uncertain. The germline V and J ends were trimmed by 4 bases and 0 bases, with 10 bases remaining between them. The V gene's germline CDR1 is MGHRA and CDR2 YSYEKL. The CDR3 runs 16 residues. The CDR3 protein is CASSLVRSSYNSPLHF. The CDR3 nucleotides read TGCGCCAGCAGCCTTGTGAGGAGCTCCTATAATTCACCCCTCCACTTT.

CDR3 nucleotides: TGTGCCATCAGTGTGGGTTCGCTAGTAAATCAGCCCCAGCATTTT. Translated: CAISVGSLVNQPQHF. The chain joins TRBV10-3 to TRBJ1-5; D call uncertain. CDR1 and CDR2 from the germline V gene are ENHRY and SYGVKD. The CDR3 loop spans 15 amino acids. The germline V and J ends were trimmed by 4 bases and 4 bases, with 14 bases remaining between them.

This clonotype was counted a few times. The rearrangement joins TRBV27 to TRBJ2-1, with D unclear. The germline CDR1 and CDR2 sequences are MNHEY and SMNVEV (reference sequence). The CDR3 extends over 13 amino acids. Trimming removed 3 bases from V and 6 bases from J, with 9 bases in between. The CDR3, as DNA: TGTGCCAGCAGTTTCCGTGTTACCAATGAGCAGTTCTTC. This gives the protein CASSFRVTNEQFF.

This clonotype was picked up a small number of times. V gene TRBV4-1 combines with J gene TRBJ2-1; D is uncertain. The length of the CDR3 is 15 residues. Germline V gene data show CDR1 as MGHRA and CDR2 as YSYEKL. Trimming shortened V by 1 base and J by 7 bases, and 14 bases separated the two germline ends. The CDR3 DNA follows: TGCGCCAGCAGCCAAGGGGTAGTTTTTGAGAATGAGCAGTTCTTC. This translates into CASSQGVVFENEQFF.

The chain links TRBV25-1 to TRBJ2-7, with a weak D call TRBD1 (6 bases). The CDR3 is 16 amino acids. V shed 4 bases and J shed 0 bases, with 16 bases lying between them. In germline, CDR1 is MGHDK, CDR2 SYGVNS. CDR3: CASSAGTLDHSYEQYF. CDR3 DNA sequence: TGTGCCAGCAGTGCTGGGACACTGGACCACTCCTACGAGCAGTACTTC.

The chain uses TRBV19 and TRBJ2-1; TRBD2 aligns across 11 bases. The DNA matches TRBJ2-7 better at its end, which makes the J call doubtful. The CDR3 totals 15 residues. Germline V lookup: CDR1 LNHDA, CDR2 SQIVND (reference sequence). CDR3 region: CASSTGLADYNEQYF. The CDR3 nucleotides read TGTGCCAGTAGTACGGGACTAGCGGATTACAATGAGCAGTACTTC.